These 28 T cell receptor beta chains were all obtained from the same sample, sequenced in a study of T-cell memory formation after mild COVID-19. In TCRdb, the 5' RACE reads were re-called with MiXCR into one record per CDR3 protein. The table lists 85,000 to 120,000 distinct CDR3 sequences, roughly an eighth of them singletons. What was sequenced was PBMCs or a T cell subset sorted from them (not recorded which). All receptors come from an adult woman who had mild COVID-19 (a few samples of this study predate the infection). Cell type and time point are not known.

The chain uses TRBV7-6 and TRBJ2-2; tentatively, D is TRBD2 (6 bases). This CDR3 is 15 amino acids long. The V end was cut by 4 bases, the J end by 8 bases, with 17 bases between. Germline V gene lookup returns CDR1 SGHVS and CDR2 FNYEAQ. CDR3 DNA: TGTGCCAGCAGCTCTCAATGGGGGGAAGTAGGGGAGCTGTTTTTT. It encodes CASSSQWGEVGELFF.

This chain uses TRBV4-1 with TRBJ2-3; the D is unclear. In germline, CDR1 is MGHRA, CDR2 YSYEKL. V lost 0 bases to trimming and J lost 10 bases, with 8 bases between them. The CDR3 extends over 12 amino acids. The chain's CDR3 is CASSQDQRAQYF. In DNA, the CDR3 is TGCGCCAGCAGCCAAGATCAGCGTGCGCAGTATTTT.

In its sample, this clonotype was seen many times. The chain combines TRBV29-1 with TRBJ2-3, with a weak D call TRBD1 (7 bases). The V end lost 1 base, the J end lost 1 base, and 12 bases lay between the germline ends. The germline gives CDR1 SQVTM, CDR2 ANQGSEA. This CDR3 has 15 residues. CDR3 sequence (DNA): TGCAGCGTTGAAGCCAGGGGGGAGGGCACAGATACGCAGTATTTT. It translates to CSVEARGEGTDTQYF.

The gene calls are TRBV10-3 and TRBJ2-3, with 7 bases lining up with TRBD1. This CDR3 spans 14 amino acids. Trimming took 0 bases from V and 9 from J; bases not matched to a gene: 6. Germline lookup yields CDR1 ENHRY and CDR2 SYGVKD. The CDR3 sequence: CAISESGQGQTQYF. The CDR3, as DNA: TGTGCCATCAGTGAGTCGGGTCAGGGACAGACGCAGTATTTT.

This clonotype was counted a few times. This chain connects TRBV9 to TRBJ2-1, with D unclear. The CDR3 length is 12 residues. Germline V CDR1 and CDR2: SGDLS, YYNGEE. V was shortened by 0 bases and J by 12 bases, with 10 bases between the two germline ends. The CDR3 bases are TGTGCCAGCAGCGTAGACGACCGCGTGCAGTTCTTC. It specifies CASSVDDRVQFF.

J is TRBJ2-3 and V is TRBV29-1; 9 nucleotides agree with TRBD1. Germline assignment: CDR1 SQVTM and CDR2 ANQGSEA. The CDR3 loop spans 13 amino acids. With 6 bases clipped from V and 5 bases from J, the junction kept 6 bases outside the gene matches. CDR3 loop: CSVGGTGRDTQYF. Written as DNA, the CDR3 is TGCAGCGTGGGGGGGACAGGGAGAGATACGCAGTATTTT.

This clonotype showed up many times. This sequence joins TRBV27 and TRBJ2-3; 8 nucleotides line up with TRBD1. The V segment lost 4 bases and the J segment 2 bases; nucleotides outside the gene matches: 14. From germline, CDR1 is MNHEY and CDR2 SMNVEV (reference sequence). This CDR3 has 18 amino acids. CDR3: CASSSTGGSLLLTDTQYF. For the CDR3, the DNA is TGTGCCAGCAGTTCCACAGGGGGATCGCTCCTACTCACAGATACGCAGTATTTT.

V is TRBV27 and J is TRBJ2-3; the match to TRBD2 covers 7 bases. With V trimmed by 4 bases and J by 12 bases, 13 bases remained unmatched. The CDR3 loop spans 14 amino acids. The V gene's germline CDR1 is MNHEY and CDR2 SMNVEV (reference sequence). DNA for the CDR3: TGTGCCAGCAGTTACTTTCGGGGGGTCGGGGGACAGTATTTT. Residues: CASSYFRGVGGQYF.

This clonotype was seen a few times. The chain joins TRBV7-6 to TRBJ2-2; 9 bases match TRBD1. The trim removed 5 bases at V and 6 bases at J, leaving 10 bases unmatched. The germline V gene encodes CDR1 SGHVS and CDR2 FNYEAQ. CDR3 length: 16 residues. The CDR3 DNA is TGTGCCAGCAGCCCAACGACAGGGGGAAGTGCCGGGGAGCTGTTTTTT. It translates to CASSPTTGGSAGELFF.

The V gene is TRBV7-3, the J gene TRBJ2-3; D unresolved. Germline loops: CDR1 SGHTA, CDR2 FQGTGA. CDR3 size: 13 residues. Trimming left V 6 bases short and J 4 bases short, with 11 bases between. The CDR3 region is CASSLASADTQYF. In nucleotides, the CDR3 is TGTGCCAGCAGTCTCGCGTCAGCAGATACGCAGTATTTT.

The chain couples TRBV12-3 or TRBV12-4 to TRBJ2-7; 9 nucleotides agree with TRBD1. Germline trimming cut 8 bases from V and 0 bases from J; bases unmatched to any gene: 8. This CDR3 contains 15 residues. CDR3 amino acids: CASGTPGQGSYEQYF. CDR3 DNA: TGTGCCAGCGGCACCCCGGGACAGGGCTCCTACGAGCAGTACTTC.

This chain uses TRBV5-1 with TRBJ2-1, with 10 bases that match TRBD2. Germline loops: CDR1 SGHRS, CDR2 YFSETQ. The CDR3 is 16 amino acids. J was trimmed by 5 bases and V by 4 bases; bases with no gene match: 9. The CDR3 DNA is TGCGCCAGCAGCCCCCTACTAGCGGGAAGTGACAATGAGCAGTTCTTC. Translated: CASSPLLAGSDNEQFF.

The V call is TRBV29-1, the J call TRBJ2-1, with 10 bases lining up with TRBD1. Losses at the gene ends were 5 bases for V and 8 bases for J; bases not matched to a gene: 6. The CDR3 loop spans 13 amino acids. Germline loops: CDR1 SQVTM, CDR2 ANQGSEA. CDR3 nucleotides: TGCAGCGTTCGTCTGGACAGGGGGTATGAGCAGTTCTTC. It translates to CSVRLDRGYEQFF.

J is TRBJ2-1 and V is TRBV6-2 or TRBV6-3; 7 bases are shared with TRBD2. The V gene end was trimmed by 6 bases and the J gene end by 4 bases; junction bases not matched to a gene: 18. Germline lookup yields CDR1 MNHEY and CDR2 SVGEGT. This CDR3 has 18 residues. The CDR3 protein is CASRHFRRLADKYNEQFF. CDR3 DNA: TGTGCCAGCAGACACTTTCGACGCCTAGCGGACAAGTACAATGAGCAGTTCTTC.

This clonotype was seen only a few times. The chain uses TRBV5-6 and TRBJ2-7; TRBD1 matches 7 bases. The germline V gene encodes CDR1 SGHDT and CDR2 YYEEEE. The CDR3 has 14 residues. The V and J ends lost 1 base and 3 bases, in that order; junction bases with no gene match: 4. The CDR3 coding sequence is TGTGCCAGCAGCTTGTCGGGACAGCTCTACGAGCAGTACTTC. Translating it yields CASSLSGQLYEQYF.

This clonotype was detected only a few times. The rearrangement uses TRBV4-1 and TRBJ1-1, with D possibly TRBD1 on 5 matching bases. CDR1 MGHRA and CDR2 YSYEKL come from the germline V gene. The ends were cut back, 3 bases at V and 3 bases at J, with 14 bases in the middle. The CDR3 length is 15 residues. The DNA of the CDR3 is TGCGCCAGCAGCCACCAGGGAGGGATGGACACTGAAGCTTTCTTT. Protein: CASSHQGGMDTEAFF.

This clonotype was detected a few times. The chain couples TRBV20-1 to TRBJ2-3; unclear D gene. This CDR3 has 14 amino acids. Trimming left V 1 base short and J 0 bases short, with 8 bases between. Germline loops: CDR1 DFQATT, CDR2 SNEGSKA (reference sequence). In DNA, the CDR3 is TGCAGTGCTAGAGGATTAGCTAGCACAGATACGCAGTATTTT. This sequence encodes CSARGLASTDTQYF.

The chain combines TRBV6-4 with TRBJ2-1, with 9 bases aligning to TRBD2. This CDR3 contains 20 residues. V shed 0 bases, J shed 1 base, and the junction held 13 bases outside the gene matches. The germline gives CDR1 MRHNA, CDR2 SNTAGT. CDR3 sequence: CASSDSLRSLAGISYNEQFF. Written as DNA, the CDR3 is TGTGCCAGCAGTGACTCGCTTCGTTCCCTAGCGGGGATTTCCTACAATGAGCAGTTCTTC.

This clonotype was seen more than once but under ten times. The V gene is TRBV7-6, the J gene TRBJ2-1, with 11 positions matching TRBD2. V shed 7 bases, J shed 2 bases, and the junction held 19 bases outside the gene matches. Germline V gene sequence: CDR1 SGHVS, CDR2 FNYEAQ. The CDR3 runs to 20 residues. CDR3 sequence (DNA): TGTGCCAGCAAAAAAGTCACGGTACTAGCGGGAGATCGGGCCTACAATGAGCAGTTCTTC. Translated, it gives CASKKVTVLAGDRAYNEQFF.

The CDR3 DNA is TGTGCCAGCAGCTTAAGTACAGGGACCGATGAGCAGTTCTTC. This encodes CASSLSTGTDEQFF. The rearrangement uses TRBV7-2 and TRBJ2-1; possibly TRBD1 for D (6 bases). The CDR3 sequence is 14 residues long. The germline V gene encodes CDR1 SGHTA and CDR2 FQGNSA. The V gene lost 2 bases and the J gene lost 8 bases, with 13 bases spanning the gap.

The chain employs TRBV12-5 and TRBJ2-7; 8 bases map to TRBD1. The CDR3 consists of 14 residues. Trimming at V came to 6 bases and at J to 4 bases, leaving 8 bases not matched to a gene. Germline V gene lookup returns CDR1 LGHNT and CDR2 FRNRAP. CDR3 sequence reads: CASGPQGVGYEQYF. CDR3 in DNA: TGTGCTAGTGGCCCACAGGGGGTCGGGTACGAGCAGTACTTC.

The genes are TRBV7-9 and TRBJ2-5; D might be TRBD1 (6 bases). V was cut by 0 bases and J by 0 bases, with 14 bases left in between. Germline-derived CDR1 and CDR2 are SEHNR and FQNEAQ (reference sequence). The CDR3 contains 17 residues. CDR3 sequence reads: CASSLARGVSNQETQYF. CDR3 bases: TGTGCCAGCAGCTTAGCCAGGGGCGTTTCTAACCAAGAGACCCAGTACTTC.

This clonotype has a count of ten or more. The chain couples TRBV7-3 to TRBJ2-1, with a possible D match to TRBD2 (6 bases). The germline V and J ends were trimmed by 0 bases and 6 bases, with 9 bases remaining between them. Per the germline V gene, CDR1 is SGHTA and CDR2 is FQGTGA. CDR3 length: 14 residues. The CDR3 spells CASSLTGSGNEQFF. The CDR3 region has the DNA TGTGCCAGCAGCTTAACAGGTAGCGGCAATGAGCAGTTCTTC.

J is TRBJ2-3 and V is TRBV9, with 7 bases identical to TRBD1. Per the germline V gene, CDR1 is SGDLS and CDR2 is YYNGEE. The CDR3 has 15 amino acids. The ends lost 4 bases at V and 3 bases at J; junction bases unmatched: 8. CDR3 bases: TGTGCCAGCAGCCGACCGGGACAGAGGACAGATACGCAGTATTTT. Protein sequence: CASSRPGQRTDTQYF.

The CDR3 protein is CASSAGQGADEQFF. The CDR3 DNA is TGCGCCAGCAGCGCCGGACAGGGAGCGGATGAGCAGTTCTTC. This chain uses TRBV5-1 with TRBJ2-1; TRBD1 matches at 8 bases. The germline V gene has CDR1 SGHRS and CDR2 YFSETQ. J lost 8 bases, V lost 4 bases, and 8 bases had no gene match. The CDR3 length is 14 residues. Full variable domain (remainder filled in from reference TRBV5-1 and TRBJ2-1): KAGVTQTPRYLIKTRGQQVTLSCSPISGHRSVSWYQQTPGQGLQFLFEYFSETQRNKGNFPGRFSGRQFSNSRSEMNVSTLELGDSALYLCASSAGQGADEQFFGPGTRLTVL.

This clonotype occurred a few times. This chain links TRBV7-9 with TRBJ2-5; 11 bases match TRBD2. Unmatched junction bases numbered 3, after V lost 5 bases and J lost 1 base. From germline, CDR1 is SEHNR and CDR2 FQNEAQ (reference sequence). The length of the CDR3 is 15 residues. The CDR3 DNA reads as TGTGCCAGCAGCACGGGACTAGCGGTCCAAGAGACCCAGTACTTC. It is translated as CASSTGLAVQETQYF.

The chain couples TRBV7-8 to TRBJ2-1, with TRBD2 matching 9 bases. The germline V gene encodes CDR1 SGHVS and CDR2 FQNEAQ. The CDR3 runs 15 residues. V shed 8 bases, J shed 5 bases, and the junction held 10 bases outside the gene matches. CDR3 nucleotides: TGTGCCAGCGCACAACCGGGACTAGCTAACAATGAGCAGTTCTTC. It is translated as CASAQPGLANNEQFF.

The sample holds many counts of this clonotype. It is unclear where the CDR3 begins or ends on the DNA, so no DNA is shown, and the CDR3 is as TCRdb lists it. The J gene is TRBJ2-4, the V gene TRBV20-1; TRBD1, the table's D call, lacks a check against the DNA. Germline lookup yields CDR1 DFQATT and CDR2 SNEGSKA (reference sequence). The CDR3 extends over 13 residues, inclusive of both ends. The CDR3 spells CSARDVGSGIRYF.